This T cell receptor beta chain is from a study of blood T cell repertoires in COVID-19 (dated by TCRdb to 2018 to 2021). Notes on the research overall: Samples covering the acute and convalescent phases of COVID-19 were provided by collaborators in the United States, Italy and Spain. The material from the prospective study consisted of cDNA or gDNA derived from T cells, B-cell-depleted T cells, or PBMCs. Deeply sampled blood TCRbeta repertoires from subjects exposed to, actively infected with, or recovered from COVID-19 were included in the dataset. The repertoires were made available in a free public database intended to serve as a resource for research on the immune response to SARS-CoV-2. The samples were drawn from two sources: the first 160 participants of the ongoing ImmuneRACE study, and some 1,300 subjects contributed by 6 global collaborators. Nearly every sample came with metadata listing a de-identified subject ID, COVID-19 status, age in years and sex. HLA class I and class II types, where available, came from metadata supplied by the sample provider rather than from assay-based typing.

This clone was detected only once. Its antigen is not yet known. No much larger clonotype is one base removed from it; base qualities were not supplied. The immunoSEQ Assay, a bias-controlled multiplex PCR, was used to amplify TCRbeta CDR3 regions from genomic DNA. Under the source paper's analysis protocol: Nucleated cell counts per sample were estimated from amplification of reference gene primers within the assay. Sequence reads were collapsed and filtered to measure the absolute abundance of every unique TCRbeta CDR3 rearrangement. For each sample, productive Simpson clonality was calculated as the square root of Simpson's diversity index over productive rearrangements. TCRdb took this table from immuneACCESS and kept in-frame rearrangements with V and J called. Such tables lack part of the clones; where checked against another copy, unresolved V genes explain under half of the gap, and the rest is unexplained. That table gives V, J and clone size, and the DNA gave D and trimming. In all, the sample holds 100,000 or so clones, and 85% of those were seen once. The top ten clones comprise under 4.5% of the sample.

For this chain, trimming is 5 bases at the V end and 9 bases at the J end, and the number of junction bases without a gene match is 8. CDR1 LNHDA and CDR2 SQIVND were looked up in the germline V gene (reference sequence). The CDR3 goes from the cysteine to the phenylalanine over 14 residues. This entry keeps only the CDR3 DNA: 42 bases, framed from base 1. Each collaborating institution followed its own protocols to collect whole blood in K2EDTA tubes. For TCRbeta analysis, collaborator samples were shipped as frozen whole blood, as isolated PBMCs, or as DNA extracted from either sample type. Study-wide findings and limitations: How much clinical and demographic metadata was included differed by source and by participant, and the metadata was provided uncurated.

The V gene is TRBV19 and the J gene is TRBJ2-7, with TRBD1 identical over 12 junction bases. This TCR was recovered from a man aged 50 to 60 with acute or convalescent COVID-19. Sequenced material: peripheral blood. The CDR3 amino acid sequence is: CASSWQGQGAAQYF. The base sequence is TGTGCCAGTAGTTGGCAGGGACAGGGGGCTGCGCAGTACTTC.